Listed below are T cell receptor beta chains from one sample, sequenced in a study of shared clonotypes between healthy human individuals. TCRdb's table, derived via immunoSEQ multiplex PCR, lists solely in-frame clones and lacks some. The repertoire consists of about 980,000 clones, with about 80% occurring once and the leading ten covering approximately 1.5%. Material for sequencing was memory CD4+ T cells sorted from blood. The receptor set was obtained from a man aged 18 to 35 in good health. CDR3s include the opening cysteine and the closing phenylalanine or tryptophan. The D gene is left open where the match is weak. Not every row has a clone size; where given, it reads once, few, many or a size class.

CDR3 length	V gene	clone size	D gene	J gene	CDR3 DNA	CDR3 protein
13	TRBV10-3	.	.	TRBJ1-1	TGTGCCATCAGTGCGGGGGGGGGCACTGAAGCTTTCTTT	CAISAGGGTEAFF
15	TRBV6-6	few	.	TRBJ1-5	TGTGCCAGCAGTTACGGGGACACACCAAATCAGCCCCAGCATTTT	CASSYGDTPNQPQHF
15	TRBV9	.	TRBD1	TRBJ2-5	TGTGCCAGCAGCGTAGGGGGACAGTCCCAAGAGACCCAGTACTTC	CASSVGGQSQETQYF
15	TRBV28	few	.	TRBJ2-2	TGTGCCAGCATGGGATTGCAGGGTTACACCGGGGAGCTGTTTTTT	CASMGLQGYTGELFF
15	TRBV5-1	.	.	TRBJ1-4	TGCGCCAGCAGCTCGGTGTCGGGCAGTGGAGAAAAACTGTTTTTT	CASSSVSGSGEKLFF
14	TRBV18	.	TRBD1	TRBJ1-1	TGTGCCAGCTCACCGGGGACAGGTTCGAGTGAAGCTTTCTTT	CASSPGTGSSEAFF
16	TRBV30	.	TRBD2	TRBJ2-1	TGTGCCTGGAGTGTACCCACTAGCGGGGGGCATAATGAGCAGTTCTTC	CAWSVPTSGGHNEQFF
15	TRBV6-6	.	TRBD1	TRBJ1-1	TGTGCCAGCAGTTACTCAGGGGGCTTGAACACTGAAGCTTTCTTT	CASSYSGGLNTEAFF
14	TRBV14	.	.	TRBJ1-3	TGTGCCAGCAGCCAGAGCCACTCTGGAAACACCATATATTTT	CASSQSHSGNTIYF
14	TRBV11-2	.	.	TRBJ2-1	TGTGCCAGCAGCTTGGCCGGGACTCTAAATGAGCAGTTCTTC	CASSLAGTLNEQFF
15	TRBV19	.	.	TRBJ1-6	TGTGCCAGTAGTATAGATATGGGTTATAATTCACCCCTCCACTTT	CASSIDMGYNSPLHF
17	TRBV11-2	.	TRBD2	TRBJ2-2	TGTGCCAGCAGCTTAAGCGGGGGGACTTCGAACACCGGGGAGCTGTTTTTT	CASSLSGGTSNTGELFF
16	TRBV6-1	.	TRBD1	TRBJ1-6	TGTGCCAGCAGTGAGGAATGGGGGACAGGGATTTCACCCCTCCACTTT	CASSEEWGTGISPLHF
14	TRBV5-4	.	.	TRBJ2-4	TGTGCCAGCAGCTTGGCCCAGGTTAGGAACATTCAGTACTTC	CASSLAQVRNIQYF
13	TRBV6-5	.	.	TRBJ1-1	TGTGCCAGCAAGGAACAGCCGAACACTGAAGCTTTCTTT	CASKEQPNTEAFF
13	TRBV5-6	.	.	TRBJ1-2	TGTGCCAGCAGCGCGCTGGGGGCTCAAGGCTACACCTTC	CASSALGAQGYTF
16	TRBV27	.	.	TRBJ1-2	TGTGCCAGCACCCCAAATATAAGGGGCGGTAACTATGGCTACACCTTC	CASTPNIRGGNYGYTF
15	TRBV28	.	.	TRBJ2-1	TGTGCCAGCTCATCCCTGGCTGGCGGTGACAATGAGCAGTTCTTC	CASSSLAGGDNEQFF
14	TRBV9	.	.	TRBJ2-7	TGTGCCAGCAGCGTAGACAGGAGCTCCTACGAGCAGTACTTC	CASSVDRSSYEQYF
14	TRBV7-2	.	.	TRBJ2-7	TGTGCCAGCAGCTTAAGTAGTAGGTGGGACGAGCAGTACTTC	CASSLSSRWDEQYF
16	TRBV4-2	.	.	TRBJ2-1	TGTGCCAGCAGCGCCGTTTTGGGGGGCGCCTACAATGAGCAGTTCTTC	CASSAVLGGAYNEQFF
15	TRBV2	.	.	TRBJ1-3	TGTGCCAGCAGTGAAGACAGTTCCTCTGGAAACACCATATATTTT	CASSEDSSSGNTIYF
16	TRBV19	.	.	TRBJ2-2	TGTGCCAGTAGTCCGGCGGGCGGGGTGAACACCGGGGAGCTGTTTTTT	CASSPAGGVNTGELFF
14	TRBV7-2	.	.	TRBJ1-1	TGTGCCAGCAGCTACCTAGCTTCGAGCACTGAAGCTTTCTTT	CASSYLASSTEAFF
14	TRBV7-8	few	.	TRBJ1-1	TGTGCCAGCAGCTCGCCAGGGCGGAACACTGAAGCTTTCTTT	CASSSPGRNTEAFF
14	TRBV6-6	.	.	TRBJ1-6	TGTGCCAGCAGTTACTCACAGGGACATTCACCCCTCCACTTT	CASSYSQGHSPLHF
15	TRBV28	.	.	TRBJ2-3	TGTGCCAGCAGTTCCCCTTCTACCGGAGGAGATACGCAGTATTTT	CASSSPSTGGDTQYF
14	TRBV5-1	.	.	TRBJ1-2	TGCGCCAGCAGCTCGGAGGGCAGCCCCTATGGCTACACCTTC	CASSSEGSPYGYTF